Here is one T cell receptor beta chain with its context. Its specificity is not known. The entry originates in a study of cytotoxic CD8 clonotypes in ibrutinib-treated CLL. Germline V gives CDR1 SGHRS, CDR2 YFSETQ. The V gene end was trimmed by 4 bases and the J gene end by 4 bases; junction bases not matched to a gene: 18. CDR3 size: 19 residues. Profiled with immunoSEQ multiplex PCR; TCRdb holds only in-frame clones, not every one. The table shows under 200,000 clones, with less than 85% occurring only once. General study results and limits: Rising at ibrutinib response, clonality subsequently fell back toward baseline at progression.

Cryopreserved PBMCs yielded about 2 micrograms of genomic DNA for TCR beta libraries. The receptor comes from a human donor with chronic lymphocytic leukemia. The chain uses TRBV5-1 and TRBJ2-2; 8 nucleotides line up with TRBD1. Sequencing was performed on PBMCs, taken after 24 months of ibrutinib treatment. The CDR3 DNA reads as TGCGCCAGCAGCCCCCGATCCGGCCGGGGACAGGTGTTCACCGGGGAGCTGTTTTTT. Amino acid sequence: CASSPRSGRGQVFTGELFF.